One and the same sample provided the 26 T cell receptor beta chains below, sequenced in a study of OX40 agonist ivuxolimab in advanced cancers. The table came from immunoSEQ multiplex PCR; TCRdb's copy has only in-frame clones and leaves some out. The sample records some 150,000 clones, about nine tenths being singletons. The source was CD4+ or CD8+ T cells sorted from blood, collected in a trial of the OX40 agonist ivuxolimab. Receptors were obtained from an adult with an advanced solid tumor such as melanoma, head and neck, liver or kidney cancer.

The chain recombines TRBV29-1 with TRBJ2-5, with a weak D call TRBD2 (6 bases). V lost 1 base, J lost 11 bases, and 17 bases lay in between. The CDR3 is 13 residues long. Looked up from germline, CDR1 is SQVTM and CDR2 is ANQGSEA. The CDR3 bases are TGCAGCGTTGAAGCCCTGGAGGAGGGAGAGCAGTACTTC. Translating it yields CSVEALEEGEQYF.

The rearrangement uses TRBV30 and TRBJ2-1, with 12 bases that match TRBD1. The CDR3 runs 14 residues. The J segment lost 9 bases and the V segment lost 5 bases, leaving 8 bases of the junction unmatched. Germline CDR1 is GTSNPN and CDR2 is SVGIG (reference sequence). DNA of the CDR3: TGTGCCTGGGACCGCGGGACAGGGGGCGGTGAGCAGTTCTTC. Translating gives CAWDRGTGGGEQFF. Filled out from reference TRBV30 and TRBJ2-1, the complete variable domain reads SQTIHQWPATLVQPVGSPLSLECTVEGTSNPNLYWYRQAAGRGLQLLFYSVGIGQISSEVPQNLSASRPQDRQFILSSKKLLLSDSGFYLCAWDRGTGGGEQFFGPGTRLTVL.

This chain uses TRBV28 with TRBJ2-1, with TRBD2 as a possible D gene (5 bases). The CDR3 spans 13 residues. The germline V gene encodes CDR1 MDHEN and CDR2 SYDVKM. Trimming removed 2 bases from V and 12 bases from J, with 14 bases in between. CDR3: CASSLNQHRGQFF. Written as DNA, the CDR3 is TGTGCCAGCAGTTTAAATCAACATCGGGGGCAGTTCTTC.

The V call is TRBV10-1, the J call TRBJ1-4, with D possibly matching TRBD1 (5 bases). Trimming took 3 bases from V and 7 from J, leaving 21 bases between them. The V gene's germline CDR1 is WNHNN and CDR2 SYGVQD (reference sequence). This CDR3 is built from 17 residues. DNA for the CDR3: TGCGCCAGCAGTGACGCCCTGGGGCAGGGAAGAAGTGAAAAACTGTTTTTT. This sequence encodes CASSDALGQGRSEKLFF.

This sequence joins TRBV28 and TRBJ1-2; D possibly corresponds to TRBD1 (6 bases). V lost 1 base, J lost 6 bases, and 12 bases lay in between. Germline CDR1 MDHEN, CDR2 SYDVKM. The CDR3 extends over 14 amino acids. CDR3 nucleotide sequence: TGTGCCAGCAGTTTATCCCGGGGGGCCCATGGCTACACCTTC. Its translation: CASSLSRGAHGYTF.

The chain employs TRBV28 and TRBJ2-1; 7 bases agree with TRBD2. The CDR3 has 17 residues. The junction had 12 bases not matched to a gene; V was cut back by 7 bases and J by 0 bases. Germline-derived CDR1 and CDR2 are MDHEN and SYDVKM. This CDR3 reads CASITAGRLSSYNEQFF. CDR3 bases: TGTGCCAGCATCACAGCGGGAAGACTTAGCTCCTACAATGAGCAGTTCTTC.

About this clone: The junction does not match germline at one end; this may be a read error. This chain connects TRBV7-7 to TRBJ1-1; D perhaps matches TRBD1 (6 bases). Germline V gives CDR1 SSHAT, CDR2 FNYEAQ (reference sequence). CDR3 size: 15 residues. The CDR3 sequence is CASSYRQVANTEAFF. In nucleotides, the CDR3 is TGTGCTAGCAGCTATCGACAGGTAGCGAACACTGAAGCTTTCTTT. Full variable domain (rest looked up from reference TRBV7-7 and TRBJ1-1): GAGVSQSPRYKVTKRGQDVTLRCDPISSHATLYWYQQALGQGPEFLTYFNYEAQPDKSGLPSDRFSAERPEGSISTLTIQRTEQRDSAMYRCASSYRQVANTEAFFGQGTRLTVV.

CDR3 DNA: TGTGCCAGCACTCGACCCCCGACCGGTGAAGCTTTCTTT. It encodes CASTRPPTGEAFF. The rearrangement joins TRBV11-2 to TRBJ1-1; D is undetermined. Trimming took 7 bases from V and 7 from J, leaving 16 bases between them. The germline CDR1 and CDR2 sequences are SGHAT and FQNNGV. The CDR3 is 13 residues long.

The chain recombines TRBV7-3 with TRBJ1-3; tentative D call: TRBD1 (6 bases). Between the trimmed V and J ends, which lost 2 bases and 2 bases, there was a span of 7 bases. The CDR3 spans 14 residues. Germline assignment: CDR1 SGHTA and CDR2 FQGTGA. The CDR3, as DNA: TGTGCCAGCAGCTTACAGGGGCCTGGAAACACCATATATTTT. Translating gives CASSLQGPGNTIYF.

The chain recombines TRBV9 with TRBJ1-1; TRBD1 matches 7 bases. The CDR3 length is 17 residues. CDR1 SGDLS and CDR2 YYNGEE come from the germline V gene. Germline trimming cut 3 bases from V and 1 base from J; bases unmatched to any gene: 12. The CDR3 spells CASSEGIMGQKNTEAFF. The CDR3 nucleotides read TGTGCCAGCAGCGAGGGGATTATGGGACAGAAGAACACTGAAGCTTTCTTT.

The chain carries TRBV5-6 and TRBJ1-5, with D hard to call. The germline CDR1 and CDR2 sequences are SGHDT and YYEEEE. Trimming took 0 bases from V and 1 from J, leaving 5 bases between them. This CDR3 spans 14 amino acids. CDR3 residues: CASSLAASNQPQHF. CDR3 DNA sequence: TGTGCCAGCAGCTTGGCCGCGAGCAATCAGCCCCAGCATTTT.

As DNA, the CDR3 is TGTGCCAGCAGCCCAACGCAGGGCGCAAACACTGAAGCTTTCTTT. Protein product: CASSPTQGANTEAFF. The V and J genes are TRBV7-9 and TRBJ1-1; the D gene is possibly TRBD1 (5 bases). CDR3 size: 15 residues. V was pared by 5 bases and J by 2 bases, with 15 bases between. Germline V gene lookup returns CDR1 SEHNR and CDR2 FQNEAQ (reference sequence).

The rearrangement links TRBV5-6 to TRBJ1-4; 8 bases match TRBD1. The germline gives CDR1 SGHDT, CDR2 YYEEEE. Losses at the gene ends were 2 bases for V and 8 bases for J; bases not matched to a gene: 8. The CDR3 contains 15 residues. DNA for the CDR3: TGTGCCAGCAGCTTCAGGACAGGGCAGGGCGAAAAACTGTTTTTT. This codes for CASSFRTGQGEKLFF.

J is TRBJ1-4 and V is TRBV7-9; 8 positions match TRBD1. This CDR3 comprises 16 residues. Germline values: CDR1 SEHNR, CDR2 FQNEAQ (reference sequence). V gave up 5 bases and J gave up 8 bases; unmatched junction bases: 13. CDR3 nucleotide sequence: TGTGCCAGCAGCGTAGAAACAGGGGGTGACCGAGAAAAACTGTTTTTT. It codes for CASSVETGGDREKLFF.

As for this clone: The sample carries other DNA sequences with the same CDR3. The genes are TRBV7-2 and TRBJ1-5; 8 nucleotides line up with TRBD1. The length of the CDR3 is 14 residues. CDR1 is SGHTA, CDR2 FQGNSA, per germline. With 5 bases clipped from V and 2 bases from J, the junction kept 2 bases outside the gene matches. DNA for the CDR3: TGTGCCAGCAGCCCGGGACAGGGCAATCAGCCCCAGCATTTT. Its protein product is CASSPGQGNQPQHF.

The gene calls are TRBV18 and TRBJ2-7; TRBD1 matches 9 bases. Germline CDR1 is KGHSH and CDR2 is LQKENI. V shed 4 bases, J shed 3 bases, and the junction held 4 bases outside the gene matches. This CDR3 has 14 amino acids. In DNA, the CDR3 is TGTGCCAGCTCACGGGGGACAGGGCTCTACGAGCAGTACTTC. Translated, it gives CASSRGTGLYEQYF.

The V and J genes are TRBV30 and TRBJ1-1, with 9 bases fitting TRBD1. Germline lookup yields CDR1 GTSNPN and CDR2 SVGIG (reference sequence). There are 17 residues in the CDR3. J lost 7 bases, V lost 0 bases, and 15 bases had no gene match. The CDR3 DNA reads TGTGCCTGGAGTGTACCCCTACAGGGGGCACGGTTTGATGAAGCTTTCTTT. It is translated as CAWSVPLQGARFDEAFF.

The CDR3 sequence is CASSPWDREKLFF. CDR3 nucleotide sequence: TGTGCCAGCTCACCCTGGGACAGGGAAAAGCTGTTTTTT. The chain recombines TRBV18 with TRBJ2-2, with 9 bases lining up with TRBD1. The CDR3 consists of 13 residues. In germline, CDR1 is KGHSH, CDR2 LQKENI. V shed 3 bases and J 12 bases; nucleotides not matched to a gene: 5.

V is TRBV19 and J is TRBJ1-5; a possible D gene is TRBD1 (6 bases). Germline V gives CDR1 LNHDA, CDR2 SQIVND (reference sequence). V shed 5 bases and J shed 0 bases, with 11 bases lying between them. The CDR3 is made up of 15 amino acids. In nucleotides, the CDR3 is TGTGCCAGTAGTCCGCAGGGGAATAGCAATCAGCCCCAGCATTTT. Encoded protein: CASSPQGNSNQPQHF.

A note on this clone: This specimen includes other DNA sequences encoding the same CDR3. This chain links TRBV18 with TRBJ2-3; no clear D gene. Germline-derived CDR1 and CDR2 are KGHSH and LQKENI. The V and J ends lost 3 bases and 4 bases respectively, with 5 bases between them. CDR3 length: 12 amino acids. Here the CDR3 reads CASSPPADTQYF. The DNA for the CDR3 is TGTGCCAGCTCACCGCCAGCAGATACGCAGTATTTT.

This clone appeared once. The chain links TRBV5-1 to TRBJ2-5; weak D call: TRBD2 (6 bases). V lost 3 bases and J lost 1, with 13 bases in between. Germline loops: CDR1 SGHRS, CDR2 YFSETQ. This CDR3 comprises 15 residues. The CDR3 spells CASSSQWTTQETQYF. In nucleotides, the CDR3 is TGCGCCAGCAGCTCCCAATGGACTACCCAAGAGACCCAGTACTTC.

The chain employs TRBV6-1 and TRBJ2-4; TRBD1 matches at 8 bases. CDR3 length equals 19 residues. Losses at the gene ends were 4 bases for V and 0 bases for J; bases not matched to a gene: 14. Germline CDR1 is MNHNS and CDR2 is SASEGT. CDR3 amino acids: CASSVSSPGQELAKNIQYF. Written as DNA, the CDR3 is TGTGCCAGCAGTGTCTCGTCTCCGGGACAGGAATTAGCCAAAAACATTCAGTACTTC.

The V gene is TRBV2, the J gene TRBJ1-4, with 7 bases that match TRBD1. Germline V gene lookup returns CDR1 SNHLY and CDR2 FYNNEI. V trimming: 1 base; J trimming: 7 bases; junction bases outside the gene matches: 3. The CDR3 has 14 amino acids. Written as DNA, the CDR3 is TGTGCCAGCAGTGAAGACAGGGGCGCTGAAAAACTGTTTTTT. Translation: CASSEDRGAEKLFF. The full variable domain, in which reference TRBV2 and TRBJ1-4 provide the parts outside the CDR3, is EPEVTQTPSHQVTQMGQEVILRCVPISNHLYFYWYRQILGQKVEFLVSFYNNEISEKSEIFDDQFSVERPDGSNFTLKIRSTKLEDSAMYFCASSEDRGAEKLFFGSGTQLSVL.

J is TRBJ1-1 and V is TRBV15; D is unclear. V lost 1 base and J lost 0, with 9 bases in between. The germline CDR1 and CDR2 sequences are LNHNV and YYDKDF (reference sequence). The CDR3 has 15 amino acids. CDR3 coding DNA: TGTGCCACCAGCAGAGTGTCCATTTTGAACACTGAAGCTTTCTTT. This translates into CATSRVSILNTEAFF.

The CDR3 is CASGLIPVKIEAFF. In DNA form, the CDR3 reads TGTGCTAGTGGCCTCATTCCGGTGAAAATTGAAGCTTTCTTT. The chain joins TRBV12-5 to TRBJ1-1; D not resolved. The CDR3 loop spans 14 amino acids. Germline lookup yields CDR1 LGHNT and CDR2 FRNRAP. V was cut by 6 bases and J by 7 bases, with 18 bases left in between.

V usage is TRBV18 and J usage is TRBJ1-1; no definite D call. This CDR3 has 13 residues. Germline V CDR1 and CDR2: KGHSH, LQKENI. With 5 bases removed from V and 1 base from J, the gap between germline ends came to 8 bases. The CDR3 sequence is CASSWDANTEAFF. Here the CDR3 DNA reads TGTGCCAGCTCATGGGATGCGAACACTGAAGCTTTCTTT.